Listed here are 9 T cell receptor beta chains from one sample, sequenced in a study of blood T cell repertoires in COVID-19. The data were produced by immunoSEQ multiplex PCR, yet TCRdb's version contains in-frame clones alone and is incomplete. Among about 100,000 clones, around 90% were seen once, and the ten largest hold 3%. The specimen was peripheral blood. The source of these receptors is a man aged 45-65 years with active or convalescent COVID-19.

The CDR3 DNA sequence: TGTGCCAGCAGCTCATCCGGGACAGGACTATACAATGAGCAGTTCTTC. Its translation is CASSSSGTGLYNEQFF. The chain combines TRBV7-6 with TRBJ2-1; 8 bases align to TRBD1. V shed 4 bases, J shed 4 bases, and the junction held 9 bases outside the gene matches. The germline CDR1 and CDR2 sequences are SGHVS and FNYEAQ. The CDR3 loop spans 16 amino acids.

V is TRBV5-4 and J is TRBJ1-1; the match to TRBD1 covers 7 bases. Germline V gives CDR1 SGHNT, CDR2 YYREEE (reference sequence). Losses at the gene ends were 5 bases for V and 0 bases for J; bases not matched to a gene: 4. The CDR3 spans 14 residues. The CDR3 nucleotides are TGTGCCAGCAGAACAGGGGTAATGAACACTGAAGCTTTCTTT. It encodes CASRTGVMNTEAFF.

The chain couples TRBV7-2 to TRBJ1-3, with 9 bases aligning to TRBD1. CDR1 and CDR2 from the germline V gene are SGHTA and FQGNSA. The CDR3 covers 15 residues. V lost 4 bases, J lost 4 bases, and 5 bases stayed unmatched. This CDR3 reads CASSYTGGAGNTIYF. The CDR3 DNA is TGTGCCAGCAGCTATACAGGGGGCGCGGGAAACACCATATATTTT.

The CDR3 DNA follows: TGTGCCAGCAGTTTACCAGAGGAGGAGATCACAGATACGCAGTATTTT. It specifies CASSLPEEEITDTQYF. The chain employs TRBV27 and TRBJ2-3; possibly TRBD2 for D (5 bases). V was clipped by 2 bases and J by 2 bases, with 14 bases between them. The germline V gene has CDR1 MNHEY and CDR2 SMNVEV (reference sequence). The CDR3 is 16 residues long.

This clone occurred once. This chain joins TRBV10-3 and TRBJ1-3; 10 bases map to TRBD1. CDR3 length equals 15 residues. The trim removed 7 bases at V and 2 bases at J, leaving 5 bases unmatched. The germline V gene encodes CDR1 ENHRY and CDR2 SYGVKD. CDR3 sequence: CAINRQGAAGNTIYF. In DNA, the CDR3 is TGTGCCATCAACCGACAGGGGGCGGCTGGAAACACCATATATTTT.

The CDR3 DNA is TGTGCCAGCAGTGAAGTCGGGGGTCCCGGGGAGCTGTTTTTT. Translated: CASSEVGGPGELFF. V gene TRBV6-1 combines with J gene TRBJ2-2; TRBD2 might be the D (6 bases). Trimming pared 1 base from V and 6 bases from J, leaving 9 bases between. Germline V gene sequence: CDR1 MNHNS, CDR2 SASEGT. This CDR3 is built from 14 residues.

This CDR3 reads CASSDLQGSGNTIYF. Written as DNA, the CDR3 is TGTGCCAGCAGTGATCTACAGGGTTCTGGAAACACCATATATTTT. This chain joins TRBV6-2 or TRBV6-3 and TRBJ1-3; maybe TRBD1 (6 bases). There are 15 residues in the CDR3. Trimming took 5 bases from V and 1 from J, leaving 12 bases between them. Germline CDR1 MNHEY, CDR2 SVGEGT.

The chain joins TRBV5-4 to TRBJ2-3; 9 bases line up with TRBD2. The CDR3 extends over 17 amino acids. Germline V gene sequence: CDR1 SGHNT, CDR2 YYREEE (reference sequence). V lost 4 bases to trimming and J lost 2 bases; unmatched junction nucleotides: 11. The CDR3: CASSPGGASGDTDTQYF. CDR3 in DNA: TGTGCCAGCAGCCCCGGAGGGGCTAGCGGGGACACAGATACGCAGTATTTT.

The rearrangement joins TRBV20-1 to TRBJ2-6; D unclear. V lost 3 bases and J lost 3, with 9 bases in between. CDR1 is DFQATT and CDR2 is SNEGSKA in the germline V gene (reference sequence). There are 14 residues in the CDR3. CDR3: CSASASNGANVLTF. CDR3 sequence (DNA): TGCAGTGCTAGTGCCTCTAATGGGGCCAACGTCCTGACTTTC.